This T cell receptor (beta chain) was documented in a study of early T cells in non-severe SARS-CoV-2 infection. Trimming took off 3 bases at V and 0 bases at J, with 12 bases between the two ends. This CDR3 has 15 amino acids. Germline CDR1 SGHTA, CDR2 FQGNSA. TCRdb re-called the 5' RACE reads through MiXCR, storing one row per CDR3 protein. The repertoire includes tens of thousands of distinct CDR3 sequences, 4.5% of them detected once, and 6.3% sits in the top ten. Study-level findings and limits: Private and CD4 specificities were missed by VDJdb matching, skewed to anti-spike CD8.

This clonotype was counted only a few times. What it binds is not known. The chain has TRBV7-2 and TRBJ2-7; D remains ambiguous. The sample consisted of whole blood. This clonotype originated in an adult who was a healthcare worker with PCR-confirmed SARS-CoV-2 infection or an uninfected control (not recorded which). The CDR3, as DNA: TGTGCCAGCAGCTTCGGCGGTATCCGCTCCTACGAGCAGTACTTC. Translating gives CASSFGGIRSYEQYF.